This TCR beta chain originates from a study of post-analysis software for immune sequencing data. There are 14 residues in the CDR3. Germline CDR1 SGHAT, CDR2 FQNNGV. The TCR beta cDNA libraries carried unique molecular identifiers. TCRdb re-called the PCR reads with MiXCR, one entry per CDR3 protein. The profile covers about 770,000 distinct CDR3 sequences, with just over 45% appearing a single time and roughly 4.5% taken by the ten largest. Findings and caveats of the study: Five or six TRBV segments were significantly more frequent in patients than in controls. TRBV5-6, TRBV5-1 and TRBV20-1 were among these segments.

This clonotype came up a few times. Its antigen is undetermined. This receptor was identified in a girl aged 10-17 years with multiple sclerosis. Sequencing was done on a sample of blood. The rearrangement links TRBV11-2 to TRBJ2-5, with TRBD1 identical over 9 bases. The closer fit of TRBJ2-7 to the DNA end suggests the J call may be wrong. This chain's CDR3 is CASRGRDRAYEQYF. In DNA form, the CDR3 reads TGTGCCAGCCGGGGTCGGGACAGGGCGTACGAGCAGTACTTC.